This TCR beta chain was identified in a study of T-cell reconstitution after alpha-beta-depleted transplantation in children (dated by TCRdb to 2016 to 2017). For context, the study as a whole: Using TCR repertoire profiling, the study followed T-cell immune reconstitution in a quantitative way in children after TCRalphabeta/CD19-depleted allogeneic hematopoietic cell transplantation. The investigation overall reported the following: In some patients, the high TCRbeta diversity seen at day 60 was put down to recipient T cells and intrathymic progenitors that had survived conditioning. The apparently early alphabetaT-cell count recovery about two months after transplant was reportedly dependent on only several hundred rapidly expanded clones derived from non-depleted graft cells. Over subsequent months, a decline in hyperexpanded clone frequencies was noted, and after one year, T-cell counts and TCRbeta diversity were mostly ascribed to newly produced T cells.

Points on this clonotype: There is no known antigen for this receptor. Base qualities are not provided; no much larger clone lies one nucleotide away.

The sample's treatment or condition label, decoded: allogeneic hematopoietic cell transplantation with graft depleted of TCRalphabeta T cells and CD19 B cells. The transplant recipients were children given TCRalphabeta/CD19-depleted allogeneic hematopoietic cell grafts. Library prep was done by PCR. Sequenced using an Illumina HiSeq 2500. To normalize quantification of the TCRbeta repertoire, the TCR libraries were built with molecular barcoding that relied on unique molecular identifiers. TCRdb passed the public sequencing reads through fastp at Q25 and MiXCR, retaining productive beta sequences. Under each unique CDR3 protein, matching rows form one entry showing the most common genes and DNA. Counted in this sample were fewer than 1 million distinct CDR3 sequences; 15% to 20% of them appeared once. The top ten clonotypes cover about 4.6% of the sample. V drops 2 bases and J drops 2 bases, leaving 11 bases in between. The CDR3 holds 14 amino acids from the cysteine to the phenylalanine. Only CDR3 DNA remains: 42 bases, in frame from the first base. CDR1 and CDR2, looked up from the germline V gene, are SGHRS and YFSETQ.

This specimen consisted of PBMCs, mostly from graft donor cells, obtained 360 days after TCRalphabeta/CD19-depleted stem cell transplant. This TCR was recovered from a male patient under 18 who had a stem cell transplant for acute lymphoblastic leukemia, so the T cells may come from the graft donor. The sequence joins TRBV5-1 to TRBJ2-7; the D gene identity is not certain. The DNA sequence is TGCGCCAGCAGCTTCAGGTACCAAACCTACGAGCAGTACTTC. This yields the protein CASSFRYQTYEQYF.